The 9 T cell receptor beta chains reported below all come from one sample, sequenced in a study of OX40 agonist ivuxolimab in advanced cancers. Sequencing used immunoSEQ multiplex PCR; TCRdb keeps in-frame clones, though not all of them. Among about 22,000 clones, about four fifths were seen once, and the ten largest hold just over 30%. The sample in question was CD4+ or CD8+ T cells sorted from blood, obtained in a trial of the OX40 agonist ivuxolimab. The origin of the receptors is an adult with an advanced solid tumor such as melanoma, head and neck, liver or kidney cancer.

The chain employs TRBV19 and TRBJ2-7, with 7 positions matching TRBD1. CDR3 length equals 13 residues. V lost 6 bases to trimming and J lost 5 bases; unmatched junction nucleotides: 7. Germline-derived CDR1 and CDR2 are LNHDA and SQIVND (reference sequence). The DNA for the CDR3 is TGTGCCAGTAGCACACAGGGGCCGAACGAGCAGTACTTC. This codes for CASSTQGPNEQYF.

The chain combines TRBV6-7 with TRBJ2-3; D is possibly TRBD2 (5 bases). TRBV6-7 is designated an ORF whose function remains uncertain. CDR3 length: 16 amino acids. The germline V and J ends were trimmed by 2 bases and 9 bases, with 21 bases remaining between them. The CDR3 DNA follows: TGTGCCAGCAGTTACCCCATGGAGCCCGGGGTATGGACGCAGTATTTT. Encoded protein: CASSYPMEPGVWTQYF.

A word on this clone: A read error is the likely source, as a far larger clone sits one nucleotide away. V gene TRBV4-1 combines with J gene TRBJ2-1, with D possibly TRBD1 on 7 matching bases. Germline loops: CDR1 MGHRA, CDR2 YSYEKL. The CDR3 totals 15 residues. V was cut by 0 bases and J by 5 bases, with 11 bases left in between. CDR3 bases: TGCGCCAGCAGCCAAGAGGGCAGGGGGGACAATGAGCAGTTCTTC. As protein: CASSQEGRGDNEQFF.

The genes are TRBV7-8 and TRBJ1-5; D not resolved. Germline CDR1 SGHVS, CDR2 FQNEAQ. Trimming cost V 8 bases and J 0 bases, with 11 bases left between them. CDR3 size: 14 residues. CDR3 DNA sequence: TGTGCCAGCTATCCGGGTTATAGCAATCAGCCCCAGCATTTT. This gives the protein CASYPGYSNQPQHF.

This clone was seen once. The DNA for the CDR3 is TGCGCCAGCAGCCAAGATGGGGGGGCCCATCAGCCCCAGCATTTT. Translated, it gives CASSQDGGAHQPQHF. The chain is built from TRBV4-1 and TRBJ1-5, with D maybe TRBD1 (6 bases). The V gene lost 0 bases and the J gene lost 5 bases, with 11 bases spanning the gap. The germline gives CDR1 MGHRA, CDR2 YSYEKL. This CDR3 contains 15 residues.

V gene TRBV7-9 combines with J gene TRBJ1-1, with D uncertain. The CDR3 runs 13 residues. V was cut by 4 bases and J by 1 base, with 7 bases left in between. Germline CDR1 is SEHNR and CDR2 is FQNEAQ (reference sequence). The chain's CDR3 is CASSWGGNTEAFF. For the CDR3, the DNA is TGTGCCAGCAGCTGGGGAGGGAACACTGAAGCTTTCTTT.

This clone appeared once. The chain joins TRBV2 to TRBJ2-7, with 8 positions matching TRBD1. This CDR3 comprises 13 residues. Trimming took 5 bases from V and 9 from J; bases not matched to a gene: 9. The germline V gene has CDR1 SNHLY and CDR2 FYNNEI. DNA for the CDR3: TGTGCCAGCAGTAACACCCCTGACAGGGGGCAGTACTTC. Its translation: CASSNTPDRGQYF.

The chain uses TRBV30 and TRBJ2-1, with D tentatively TRBD2 (6 bases). V lost 5 bases, J lost 10 bases, and 12 bases lay in between. This CDR3 is built from 11 residues. Germline V gene sequence: CDR1 GTSNPN, CDR2 SVGIG (reference sequence). CDR3 sequence (DNA): TGTGCCTGGGGGGAGGAGGGGGAGCAGTTCTTC. This translates into CAWGEEGEQFF.

This clone was seen a handful of times. The chain employs TRBV4-2 and TRBJ1-5; 8 bases agree with TRBD1. From germline, CDR1 is LGHNA and CDR2 YNFKEQ. The CDR3 has 16 residues. Trimming took 4 bases from V and 6 from J; bases not matched to a gene: 11. The CDR3 loop reads CASSPEWTGRVQPQHF. As DNA, the CDR3 is TGTGCCAGCAGCCCGGAATGGACAGGGCGGGTTCAGCCCCAGCATTTT.